The sequence of this TCR beta chain was determined in a study of cytomegalovirus exposure and HLA in healthy donors. Study context: An earlier analysis found some 100 million unique TCR beta sequences from 150 million to 200 million T cells.

Germline V gene data show CDR1 as SGHRS and CDR2 as YFSETQ. The CDR3 is 15 residues long. V lost 7 bases to trimming and J lost 2 bases, with 18 bases between them. PCR employed 60 Vbeta and 13 Jbeta primers. The protocol was immunoSEQ multiplex PCR, while the TCRdb copy is restricted to in-frame clones and leaves out a portion. This sample carries over 150,000 clones, approximately 88% of them seen once, and the ten largest clones take around 0.85%. This clonotype was sampled from a young woman in good health and CMV-seronegative. Sequencing was performed on PBMCs. V usage is TRBV5-1 and J usage is TRBJ1-2; tentative D call: TRBD1 (5 bases). This CDR3 is CASSRGGGDNYGYTF. The CDR3 DNA sequence: TGCGCCAGCTCACGCGGCGGGGGGGACAACTATGGCTACACCTTC.